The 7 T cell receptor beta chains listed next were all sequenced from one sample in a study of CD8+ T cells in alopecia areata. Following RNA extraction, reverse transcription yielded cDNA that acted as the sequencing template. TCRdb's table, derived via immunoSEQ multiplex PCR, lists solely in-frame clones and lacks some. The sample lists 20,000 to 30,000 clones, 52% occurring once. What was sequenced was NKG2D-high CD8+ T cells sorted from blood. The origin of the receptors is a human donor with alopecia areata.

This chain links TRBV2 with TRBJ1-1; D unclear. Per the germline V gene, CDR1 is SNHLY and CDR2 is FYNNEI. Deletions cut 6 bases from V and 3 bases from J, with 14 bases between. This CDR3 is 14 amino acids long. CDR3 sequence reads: CASRRPAWDTEAFF. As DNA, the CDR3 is TGTGCCAGCAGACGCCCTGCATGGGACACTGAAGCTTTCTTT.

The CDR3 region has the DNA TGTGCCAGTAGTATAAAGAGCTCCTACGAGCAGTACTTC. Its protein product is CASSIKSSYEQYF. The chain links TRBV19 to TRBJ2-7, with D uncertain. The germline V and J ends were trimmed by 2 bases and 0 bases, with 5 bases remaining between them. This CDR3 contains 13 residues. CDR1 and CDR2 (germline): LNHDA, SQIVND (reference sequence).

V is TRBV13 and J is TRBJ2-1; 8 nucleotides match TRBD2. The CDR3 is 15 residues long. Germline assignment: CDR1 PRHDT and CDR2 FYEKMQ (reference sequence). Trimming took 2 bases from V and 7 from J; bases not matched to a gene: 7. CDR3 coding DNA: TGTGCCAGCAGCTTATGGGCTAGCGGGCTTAATGAGCAGTTCTTC. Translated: CASSLWASGLNEQFF.

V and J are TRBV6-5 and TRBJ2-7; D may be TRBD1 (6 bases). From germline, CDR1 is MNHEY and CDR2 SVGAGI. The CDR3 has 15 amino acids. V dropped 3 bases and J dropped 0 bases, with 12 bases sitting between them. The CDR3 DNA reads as TGTGCCAGCAGTTATAATAGGGACAACTCCTACGAGCAGTACTTC. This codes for CASSYNRDNSYEQYF.

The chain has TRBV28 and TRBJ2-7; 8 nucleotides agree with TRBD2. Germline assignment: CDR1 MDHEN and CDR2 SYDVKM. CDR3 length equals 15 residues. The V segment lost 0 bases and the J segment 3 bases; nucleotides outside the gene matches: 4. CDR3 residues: CASSLWASGHYEQYF. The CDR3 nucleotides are TGTGCCAGCAGTTTATGGGCTAGCGGGCACTACGAGCAGTACTTC.

This chain's CDR3 is CASSQGGGRYNEQFF. Written as DNA, the CDR3 is TGCGCCAGCAGCCAAGGAGGGGGCCGATACAATGAGCAGTTCTTC. The J gene is TRBJ2-1, the V gene TRBV4-1; 7 nucleotides agree with TRBD1. Germline V gene lookup returns CDR1 MGHRA and CDR2 YSYEKL. Losses at the gene ends were 1 base for V and 4 bases for J; bases not matched to a gene: 4. The CDR3 has 15 residues.

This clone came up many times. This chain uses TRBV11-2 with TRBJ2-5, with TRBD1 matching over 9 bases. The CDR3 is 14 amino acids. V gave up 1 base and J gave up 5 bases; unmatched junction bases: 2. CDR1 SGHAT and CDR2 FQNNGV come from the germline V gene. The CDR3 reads CASSLAQGAETQYF. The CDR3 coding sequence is TGTGCCAGCAGCTTAGCACAGGGGGCTGAGACCCAGTACTTC.